This record covers a single T cell receptor (beta chain). This record comes from a study of blood T cell repertoires in COVID-19. About the study: The study drew acute and convalescent COVID-19 samples from the United States, Italy and Spain. PBMCs, B-cell-depleted T cells, or T cells provided the cDNA or gDNA that made up the material.

In the study's own analysis: Reference gene primer amplification in the assay estimated nucleated cell counts. Assay: immunoSEQ multiplex PCR; the TCRdb copy retains only in-frame clones and omits some. From that table come the V and J calls and clone size; the DNA was used to work out D and trimming. The repertoire includes roughly 80,000 clones, less than 85% of them detected once, and 16% sits in the top ten. There are 15 residues in the CDR3. J gave up 5 bases and V 8 bases, and 10 bases lay outside the gene matches. CDR1 and CDR2 from the germline V gene are SNHLY and FYNNEI. The sequenced sample was peripheral blood. The sequence derives from a man in his sixties or seventies with active or convalescent COVID-19. The chain links TRBV2 to TRBJ1-5, with 9 bases lining up with TRBD1. The CDR3 sequence is CASPTPGQGHQPQHF. The CDR3, as DNA: TGTGCCAGCCCCACCCCGGGACAGGGCCATCAGCCCCAGCATTTT.